These T cell receptor beta chains were read from a single sample in a study of blood T cell repertoires in COVID-19. Libraries were prepared by immunoSEQ multiplex PCR; TCRdb keeps only in-frame clonotypes and omits some of them. The sample has about 140,000 clones, 82% seen once. Specimen: peripheral blood. The origin of the receptors is a woman aged 80 or over with acute or convalescent COVID-19. CDR3s include the opening cysteine and the closing phenylalanine or tryptophan. The D gene is left open where the match is weak. Size is stated for part of the rows, as once, few or many counts, or as a class when the clone is expanded.

>TRBD1|few|TRBV28|TRBJ2-4|16
CASSKMTGVTKNIQYF
TGTGCCAGCAGCAAAATGACAGGGGTAACCAAAAACATTCAGTACTTC
>NA|few|TRBV7-8|TRBJ1-2|14
CASSLQRLGGGYTF
TGTGCCAGCAGCTTACAGCGCCTCGGGGGAGGCTACACCTTC
>TRBD1|NA|TRBV5-1|TRBJ1-4|13
CASSGTGREKLFF
TGCGCCAGCAGTGGGACAGGGAGAGAAAAACTGTTTTTT
>NA|few|TRBV30|TRBJ1-5|16
CAWSIRGKIGFQPQHF
TGTGCCTGGAGTATTCGGGGGAAGATTGGTTTTCAGCCCCAGCATTTT
>NA|NA|TRBV28|TRBJ1-5|14
CASSSGGGYQPQHF
TGTGCCAGCAGTTCTGGGGGGGGTTATCAGCCCCAGCATTTT
>NA|NA|TRBV27|TRBJ2-3|15
CASSSTERSTDTQYF
TGTGCCAGCAGTTCAACGGAGCGGAGCACAGATACGCAGTATTTT
>TRBD1|NA|TRBV2|TRBJ2-5|14
CASSEEGARETQYF
TGTGCCAGCAGTGAAGAGGGGGCGCGGGAGACCCAGTACTTC
>TRBD1|NA|TRBV18|TRBJ2-2|18
CASSPSLRTGGNTGELFF
TGTGCCAGCTCACCCTCTCTCCGGACAGGGGGTAACACCGGGGAGCTGTTTTTT
>TRBD2|NA|TRBV10-1|TRBJ2-3|17
CASSESAGGLYTDTQYF
TGCGCCAGCAGTGAGTCGGCGGGGGGGCTTTACACAGATACGCAGTATTTT
>NA|NA|TRBV5-1|TRBJ1-2|14
CASSPRPRIGGYTF
TGCGCCAGCAGCCCGCGGCCCCGAATCGGTGGCTACACCTTC
>NA|NA|TRBV27|TRBJ1-1|15
CASSYGQPDYFEAFF
TGTGCCAGCAGTTACGGACAGCCCGACTACTTTGAAGCTTTCTTT
>TRBD1|NA|TRBV7-7|TRBJ2-5|15
CASSLGQGDWETQYF
TGTGCCAGCAGCTTAGGACAGGGTGATTGGGAGACCCAGTACTTC
>TRBD1|NA|TRBV2|TRBJ1-5|15
CASSWDSRSNQPQHF
TGTGCCAGCAGTTGGGACAGTCGTAGCAATCAGCCCCAGCATTTT
>TRBD1|NA|TRBV6-5|TRBJ2-1|12
CASRGTGTGEFF
TGTGCCAGCAGGGGAACCGGGACAGGGGAATTCTTC
>NA|NA|TRBV10-2|TRBJ2-7|11
CASRQGGEQYF
TGCGCCAGCAGACAGGGCGGCGAGCAGTACTTC
>NA|few|TRBV19|TRBJ1-4|15
CASSPRRRTNEKLFF
TGTGCCAGTAGTCCTAGACGTCGGACTAATGAAAAACTGTTTTTT
>TRBD1|few|TRBV5-1|TRBJ1-2|15
CASSLGTGGAYGYTF
TGCGCCAGCAGCTTGGGGACAGGGGGCGCTTATGGCTACACCTTC
>TRBD1|few|TRBV30|TRBJ1-1|14
CAWSAGQGWTEAFF
TGTGCCTGGAGCGCCGGACAGGGATGGACTGAAGCTTTCTTT
>NA|NA|TRBV7-2|TRBJ2-1|16
CASSLAGVAVYNEQFF
TGTGCCAGCAGCTTAGCGGGAGTAGCGGTCTACAATGAGCAGTTCTTC
>NA|NA|TRBV4-1|TRBJ2-7|16
CASSPLPGLLSYEQYF
TGCGCCAGCAGCCCTCTCCCGGGACTCCTCTCCTACGAGCAGTACTTC
>NA|few|TRBV4-2|TRBJ1-2|15
CASSQVSQGGYGYTF
TGTGCCAGCAGCCAAGTTTCCCAGGGAGGCTATGGCTACACCTTC